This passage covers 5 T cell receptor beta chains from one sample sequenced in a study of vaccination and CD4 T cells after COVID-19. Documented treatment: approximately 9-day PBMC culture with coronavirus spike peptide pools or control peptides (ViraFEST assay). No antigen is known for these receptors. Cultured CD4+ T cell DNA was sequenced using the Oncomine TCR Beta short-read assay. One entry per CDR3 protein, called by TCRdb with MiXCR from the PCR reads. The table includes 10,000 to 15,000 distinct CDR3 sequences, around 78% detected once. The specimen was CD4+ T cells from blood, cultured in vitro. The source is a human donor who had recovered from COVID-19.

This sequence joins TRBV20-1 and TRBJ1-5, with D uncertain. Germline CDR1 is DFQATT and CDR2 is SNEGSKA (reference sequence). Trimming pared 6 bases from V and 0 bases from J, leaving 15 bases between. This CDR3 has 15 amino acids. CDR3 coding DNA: TGCAGTGCAGGGCTGAGTTTCGATAGCAATCAGCCCCAGCATTTT. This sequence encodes CSAGLSFDSNQPQHF.

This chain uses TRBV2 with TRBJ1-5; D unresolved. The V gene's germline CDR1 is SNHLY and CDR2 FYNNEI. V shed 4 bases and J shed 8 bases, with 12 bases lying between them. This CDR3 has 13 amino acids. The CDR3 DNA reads TGTGCCAGCAGTGTTTACGCACATAAGCCCCAGCATTTT. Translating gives CASSVYAHKPQHF.

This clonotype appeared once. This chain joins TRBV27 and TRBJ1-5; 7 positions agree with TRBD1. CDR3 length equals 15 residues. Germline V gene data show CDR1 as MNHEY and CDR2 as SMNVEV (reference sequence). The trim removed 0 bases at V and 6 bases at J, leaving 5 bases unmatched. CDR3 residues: CASSLSPTGAQPQHF. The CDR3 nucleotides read TGTGCCAGCAGTTTATCCCCCACAGGGGCTCAGCCCCAGCATTTT.

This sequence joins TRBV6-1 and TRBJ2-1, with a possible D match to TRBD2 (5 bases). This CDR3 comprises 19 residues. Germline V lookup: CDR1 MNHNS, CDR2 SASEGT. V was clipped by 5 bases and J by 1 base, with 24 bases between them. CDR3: CASSPPAGSPYGSYNEQFF. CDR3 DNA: TGTGCCAGCAGTCCCCCGGCGGGTAGCCCATATGGGTCCTACAATGAGCAGTTCTTC.

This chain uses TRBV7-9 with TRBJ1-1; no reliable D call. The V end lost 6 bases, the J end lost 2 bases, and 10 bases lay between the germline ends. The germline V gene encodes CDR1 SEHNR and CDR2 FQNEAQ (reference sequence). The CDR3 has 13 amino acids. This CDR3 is CASSLTANTEAFF. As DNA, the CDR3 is TGTGCCAGCAGTTTAACAGCAAACACTGAAGCTTTCTTT.